This note documents a single T cell receptor beta chain sequence. The data derive from a study of technical replicates of blood from several donors. V was clipped by 1 base and J by 5 bases, with 11 bases between them. Germline CDR1 SGHAT, CDR2 FQNNGV. The CDR3 has 14 amino acids. Sequencing used immunoSEQ multiplex PCR; TCRdb keeps in-frame clones, though not all of them. The table shows 60,000 to 70,000 clones, with roughly 98% occurring only once. The chain uses TRBV11-2 and TRBJ2-5, with D uncertain. The sample taken for sequencing was T cells isolated from PBMCs. This TCR came from a human donor in good health. The CDR3 here is CASSLVRRRETQYF. CDR3 bases: TGTGCCAGCAGCTTAGTACGCCGCCGGGAGACCCAGTACTTC. Full variable domain (rest looked up from reference TRBV11-2 and TRBJ2-5): EAGVAQSPRYKIIEKRQSVAFWCNPISGHATLYWYQQILGQGPKLLIQFQNNGVVDDSQLPKDRFSAERLKGVDSTLKIQPAKLEDSAVYLCASSLVRRRETQYFGPGTRLLVL.